Presented here are 8 T cell receptor beta chains from one specimen sequenced in a study of T cell changes during pregnancy in multiple sclerosis. TCRdb's table, derived via immunoSEQ multiplex PCR, lists solely in-frame clones and lacks some. The data show under 50,000 clones, about 91% seen once. The sequencing used CD8+ T cells from peripheral blood mononuclear cells, collected in the second trimester of pregnancy. The receptors were gathered from a female donor with multiple sclerosis, enrolled in a pregnancy study.

The rearrangement joins TRBV4-1 to TRBJ2-3; 10 bases fit TRBD2. Germline CDR1 reads MGHRA; CDR2 reads YSYEKL. J lost 3 bases, V lost 0 bases, and 9 bases had no gene match. The CDR3 loop spans 18 amino acids. CDR3 DNA sequence: TGCGCCAGCAGCCAAGATGAAGGAGCGGGGGGGCGAACAGATACGCAGTATTTT. This translates into CASSQDEGAGGRTDTQYF.

This clone was recorded once. The chain recombines TRBV4-1 with TRBJ2-5; tentative D call: TRBD2 (6 bases). Deletions cut 0 bases from V and 4 bases from J, with 9 bases between. Germline V lookup: CDR1 MGHRA, CDR2 YSYEKL. The CDR3 is 14 amino acids. CDR3 protein: CASSQDLGGETQYF. For the CDR3, the DNA is TGCGCCAGCAGCCAAGATCTCGGGGGAGAGACCCAGTACTTC.

V usage is TRBV2 and J usage is TRBJ2-2; 11 positions match TRBD2. V lost 6 bases and J lost 4; bases outside the gene matches: 7. The V gene's germline CDR1 is SNHLY and CDR2 FYNNEI. This CDR3 is 16 amino acids long. In nucleotides, the CDR3 is TGTGCCAGCAGGGTAGCGGGGGGGCCGGGCACCGGGGAGCTGTTTTTT. Protein: CASRVAGGPGTGELFF. The whole variable domain, filled in from reference TRBV2 and TRBJ2-2, reads EPEVTQTPSHQVTQMGQEVILRCVPISNHLYFYWYRQILGQKVEFLVSFYNNEISEKSEIFDDQFSVERPDGSNFTLKIRSTKLEDSAMYFCASRVAGGPGTGELFFGEGSRLTVL.

The chain couples TRBV6-4 to TRBJ2-1; 8 nucleotides match TRBD2. V lost 0 bases and J lost 7; bases outside the gene matches: 8. The CDR3 sequence is 16 residues long. CDR1 MRHNA and CDR2 SNTAGT come from the germline V gene. DNA for the CDR3: TGTGCCAGCAGTGACTCGAGTCGGGGGGGCGGTAATGAGCAGTTCTTC. Amino acid sequence: CASSDSSRGGGNEQFF.

The rearrangement uses TRBV5-4 and TRBJ2-3; 11 nucleotides match TRBD2. Germline values: CDR1 SGHNT, CDR2 YYREEE (reference sequence). This CDR3 has 18 residues. Trimming at V came to 5 bases and at J to 0 bases, leaving 11 bases not matched to a gene. The CDR3, as DNA: TGTGCCAGCAGTACCGGGACTAGCGGAGTACTTAGCACAGATACGCAGTATTTT. It yields the protein CASSTGTSGVLSTDTQYF.

The chain carries TRBV9 and TRBJ2-6; 9 nucleotides agree with TRBD1. This CDR3 spans 17 amino acids. The trim removed 4 bases at V and 3 bases at J, leaving 8 bases unmatched. Germline assignment: CDR1 SGDLS and CDR2 YYNGEE. The CDR3, as DNA: TGTGCCAGCAGCCCAGGGACAGGGTATCATGGGGCCAACGTCCTGACTTTC. This encodes CASSPGTGYHGANVLTF.

This chain connects TRBV7-2 to TRBJ2-7; TRBD2 matches 11 bases. The trim removed 5 bases at V and 6 bases at J, leaving 12 bases unmatched. The CDR3 spans 16 residues. Germline V CDR1 and CDR2: SGHTA, FQGNSA. The CDR3 DNA sequence: TGTGCCAGCAGCCTGATAGCGGGGGGGGTCACGACCGAGCAGTACTTC. Protein product: CASSLIAGGVTTEQYF.

The genes are TRBV27 and TRBJ2-5, with 8 bases aligning to TRBD1. The CDR3 totals 15 residues. Germline CDR1 and CDR2: MNHEY and SMNVEV (reference sequence). With V trimmed by 4 bases and J by 5 bases, 9 bases remained unmatched. The CDR3 loop is CASSSLTGVLETQYF. The CDR3 DNA reads as TGTGCCAGCAGTTCTCTGACAGGGGTCTTGGAGACCCAGTACTTC.